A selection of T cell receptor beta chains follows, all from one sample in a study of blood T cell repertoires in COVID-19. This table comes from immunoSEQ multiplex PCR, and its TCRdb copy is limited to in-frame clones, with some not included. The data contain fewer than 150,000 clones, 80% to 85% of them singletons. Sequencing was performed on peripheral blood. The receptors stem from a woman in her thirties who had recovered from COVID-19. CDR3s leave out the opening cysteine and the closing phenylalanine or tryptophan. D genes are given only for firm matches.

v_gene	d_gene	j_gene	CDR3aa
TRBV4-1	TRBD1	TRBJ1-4	ASSQLPGQGAPNEKLF
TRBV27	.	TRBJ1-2	ASSQAGYGYT
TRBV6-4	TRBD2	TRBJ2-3	ASSGTSGGTDTQY
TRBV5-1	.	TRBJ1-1	ASSLERNTEAF
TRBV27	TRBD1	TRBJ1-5	ASWRQGGQPQH
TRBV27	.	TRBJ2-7	ASSLSWGPISYEQY
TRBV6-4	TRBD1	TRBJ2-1	ASSEGQANNEQF
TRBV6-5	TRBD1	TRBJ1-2	ASRKGQGVNYGYT
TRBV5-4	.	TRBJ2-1	ASSFQAPLYNEQF
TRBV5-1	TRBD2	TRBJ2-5	ASSPGLAGGLMETQY
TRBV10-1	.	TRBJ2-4	ASSDSVMDIQY
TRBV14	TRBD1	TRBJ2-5	ASLAVARGPSQETQY
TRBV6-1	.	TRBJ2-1	ASSDYRAYNEQF
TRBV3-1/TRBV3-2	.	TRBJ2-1	ASSQLTGEGQF
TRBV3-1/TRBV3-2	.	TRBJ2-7	ASSQEPALDEQY
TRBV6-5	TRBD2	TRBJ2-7	ASRGLAGYAEQY
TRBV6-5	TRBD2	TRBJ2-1	ASSYVASGWDEQF
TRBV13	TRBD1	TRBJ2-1	ASKRTGTDKNNEQF
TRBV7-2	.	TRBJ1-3	ASSFVDGGSGNTIY
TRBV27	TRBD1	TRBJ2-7	ASSGQGGSYEQY
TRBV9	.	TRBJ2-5	ASSVDSAAQETQY
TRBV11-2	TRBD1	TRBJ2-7	ASSLEGQGYEQY
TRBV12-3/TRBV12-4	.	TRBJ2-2	ASSLIYGELF
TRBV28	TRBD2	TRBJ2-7	ASTPSGTSSYEQY
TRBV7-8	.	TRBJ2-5	ASSSRQKETQY
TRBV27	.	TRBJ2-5	ASSYGGQETQY
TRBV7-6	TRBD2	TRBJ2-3	ASSLGGGRTDTQY
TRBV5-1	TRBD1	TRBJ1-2	ASSFLPPPTGPDYGYT
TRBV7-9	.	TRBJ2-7	ASSWSAFGEQY
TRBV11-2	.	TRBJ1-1	ASSLSVNTEAF
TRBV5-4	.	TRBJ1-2	ASSLPGGGGNGYT
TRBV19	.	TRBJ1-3	ASAISGNSGNTIY
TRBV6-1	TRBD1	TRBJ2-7	ASSEGQPLSYEQY
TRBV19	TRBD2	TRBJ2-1	ASSIRLREGSYNEQF
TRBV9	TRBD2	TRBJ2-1	ASSYGTSGYNEQF
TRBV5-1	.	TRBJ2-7	ASSSDSNEQY
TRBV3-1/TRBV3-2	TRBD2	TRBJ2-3	ASSPRLAGTDTQY
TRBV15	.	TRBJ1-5	ATSKGSGQPQH
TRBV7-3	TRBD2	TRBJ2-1	ASSLGLAGINEQF
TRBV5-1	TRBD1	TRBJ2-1	ASSLHQGAGSEQF
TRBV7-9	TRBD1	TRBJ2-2	ASSTGQGGTGELF
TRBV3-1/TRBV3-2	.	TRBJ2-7	ASSRRDEQY
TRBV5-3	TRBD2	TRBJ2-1	ARSSGRASNEQF
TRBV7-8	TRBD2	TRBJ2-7	ASSLGAGSLDEQY
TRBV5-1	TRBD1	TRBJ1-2	ASSFGRQGESGYT
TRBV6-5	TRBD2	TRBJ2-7	ASRVLAGETYEQY
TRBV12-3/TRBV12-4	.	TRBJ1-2	ASSLGHSYGYT
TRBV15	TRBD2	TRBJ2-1	ATSRAGTSGVYNEQF
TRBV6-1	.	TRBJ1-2	ASSEATGVDYGYT
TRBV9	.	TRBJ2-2	ASSVVNWGELF
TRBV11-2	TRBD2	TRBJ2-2	ASSPRTSGGNTGELF
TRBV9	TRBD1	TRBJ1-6	ASSVDQGQGVSPLH
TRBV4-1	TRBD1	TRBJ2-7	ASSLHNTGTGTYEQY
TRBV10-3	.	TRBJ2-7	AISDITGSYEQY
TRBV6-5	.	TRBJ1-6	ASSPQGTNSPLH